The 15 T cell receptor beta chains below come from one sample, sequenced in a study of T-cell reconstitution after alpha-beta-depleted transplantation in children. Researchers prepared the TCRbeta library using unique molecular identifiers, the study reports. TCRdb reprocessed the PCR reads with MiXCR, giving one entry per CDR3 protein. The sample gives over 150,000 distinct CDR3 sequences, 6.6% of which show up once; approximately 5.7% is in the top ten. The input for sequencing was PBMCs, taken before TCRalphabeta/CD19-depleted stem cell transplant. These receptors all stem from a boy between 2 and 10 years old with acute lymphoblastic leukemia, due to receive a stem cell transplant.

The chain recombines TRBV6-2 or TRBV6-3 with TRBJ2-3; D not resolved. This CDR3 spans 18 amino acids. V was trimmed by 0 bases and J by 2 bases, leaving 18 bases between them. Germline loops: CDR1 MNHEY, CDR2 SVGEGT. The CDR3 spells CASSYSDVDFSATDTQYF. CDR3 nucleotides: TGTGCCAGCAGTTACTCGGACGTTGACTTTTCCGCCACAGATACGCAGTATTTT.

This clonotype occurred many times. V usage is TRBV29-1 and J usage is TRBJ2-7; D remains unclear. V shed 5 bases and J shed 2 bases, with 13 bases lying between them. The CDR3 is made up of 13 amino acids. Germline CDR1 reads SQVTM; CDR2 reads ANQGSEA. CDR3 region: CSVLVETPYEQYF. The DNA for the CDR3 is TGCAGCGTTTTGGTAGAAACGCCCTACGAGCAGTACTTC.

The table lists this clonotype with a few counts. The chain's CDR3 is CSAPMDRGGNLDEQFF. The CDR3 region has the DNA TGCAGTGCTCCAATGGACAGGGGGGGTAATTTGGATGAGCAGTTCTTC. V gene TRBV20-1 combines with J gene TRBJ2-1; 10 nucleotides match TRBD1. The CDR3 extends over 16 amino acids. Germline CDR1 DFQATT, CDR2 SNEGSKA (reference sequence). J gave up 8 bases and V 5 bases, and 15 bases lay outside the gene matches.

There are many counts of this clonotype. The chain is built from TRBV7-2 and TRBJ2-2; D gene ambiguous. The V and J ends lost 3 bases and 0 bases respectively, with 8 bases between them. The CDR3 length is 15 residues. Per the germline V gene, CDR1 is SGHTA and CDR2 is FQGNSA. The CDR3 nucleotides are TGTGCCAGCAGCTTCGGGCCAGCGAACACCGGGGAGCTGTTTTTT. Encoded protein: CASSFGPANTGELFF.

In this sample, this clonotype turned up many times. This sequence joins TRBV4-3 and TRBJ2-3; weak D call: TRBD2 (5 bases). The CDR3 consists of 14 residues. Per germline, CDR1 LGHNA and CDR2 YSLEER. V lost 3 bases and J lost 4, with 11 bases in between. This chain's CDR3 is CASSHRALADTQYF. For the CDR3, the DNA is TGCGCCAGCAGCCACCGCGCACTAGCAGATACGCAGTATTTT.

To note about this clonotype: This may be a read error, as it is one base from a much larger clone. The gene calls are TRBV27 and TRBJ1-4, with D unresolved. Germline assignment: CDR1 MNHEY and CDR2 SMNVEV (reference sequence). The CDR3 spans 11 residues. In DNA form, the CDR3 reads TGTGCCAGCAGTTTTGGTGAAAAACGGTTTTTT. Protein: CASSFGEKRFF.

The gene calls are TRBV14 and TRBJ1-1; tentative D call: TRBD1 (5 bases). This CDR3 has 13 amino acids. Trimming left V 6 bases short and J 1 base short, with 9 bases between. Per the germline V gene, CDR1 is SGHDN and CDR2 is FVKESK. In DNA, the CDR3 is TGTGCCAGCAGTGCTAGGGGGAACACTGAAGCTTTCTTT. As protein: CASSARGNTEAFF.

This clonotype was seen a handful of times. V is TRBV28 and J is TRBJ1-2, with D hard to call. Germline loops: CDR1 MDHEN, CDR2 SYDVKM. Trimming left V 11 bases short and J 0 bases short, with 19 bases between. This CDR3 comprises 15 residues. DNA for the CDR3: TGTGCCGGACGTCCTGGAGGGCCCACTAACTATGGCTACACCTTC. Its translation: CAGRPGGPTNYGYTF.

This clonotype was seen once. The CDR3 region has the DNA TGTGCCAGCAGTGGCGGGACTCGCACAGATACGCAGTATTTT. Translated: CASSGGTRTDTQYF. V is TRBV6-1 and J is TRBJ2-3; tentative D call: TRBD2 (6 bases). The CDR3 runs 14 residues. Germline loops: CDR1 MNHNS, CDR2 SASEGT. The ends were cut back, 4 bases at V and 1 base at J, with 9 bases in the middle.

V gene TRBV18 combines with J gene TRBJ1-4; 7 bases align to TRBD1. CDR1 is KGHSH and CDR2 is LQKENI in the germline V gene. The CDR3 sequence is 17 residues long. The V gene end was trimmed by 0 bases and the J gene end by 2 bases; junction bases not matched to a gene: 6. CDR3: CASSPPTAGGTNEKLFF. The CDR3 region has the DNA TGTGCCAGCTCACCACCTACCGCAGGGGGGACTAATGAAAAACTGTTTTTT.

This clonotype was seen more than once but under ten times. This sequence joins TRBV7-2 and TRBJ2-2; D may be TRBD2 (7 bases). The CDR3 covers 16 residues. Germline V gives CDR1 SGHTA, CDR2 FQGNSA. Trimming stripped 5 bases from V and 6 bases from J, with 19 bases between. Here the CDR3 reads CASSPLGWGGAGELFF. CDR3 nucleotide sequence: TGTGCCAGCAGCCCGTTAGGGTGGGGGGGCGCCGGGGAGCTGTTTTTT.

The V gene is TRBV21-1, the J gene TRBJ2-3; the table's D call, TRBD2, was not checked against the DNA. TRBV21-1 is a documented pseudogene. The CDR3 has 18 residues. CDR3 amino acids: CASSIGTSGRSLTDTQYF. DNA for the CDR3: TGTGCCAGCAGCATAGGGACTAGCGGGAGAAGCTTGACAGATACGCAGTATTTT.

The CDR3 is CASSVRPAGTSYNEQFF. CDR3 DNA: TGCGCCAGCAGCGTCCGGCCCGCAGGGACGTCTTACAATGAGCAGTTCTTC. V gene TRBV5-1 combines with J gene TRBJ2-1; the D call may be TRBD1 or TRBD2 (5 bases each). The CDR3 spans 17 residues. The V gene's germline CDR1 is SGHRS and CDR2 YFSETQ. V lost 4 bases, J lost 4 bases, and 21 bases lay in between.

This clonotype was recorded many times. CDR3 sequence (DNA): TGTGCCAGCAGCCAGACTAGCGGGGAGCAGTTCTTC. This translates into CASSQTSGEQFF. V is TRBV7-2 and J is TRBJ2-1, with TRBD2 matching 10 bases. This CDR3 spans 12 amino acids. CDR1 is SGHTA and CDR2 is FQGNSA in the germline V gene. V shed 5 bases and J 10 bases; nucleotides not matched to a gene: 2.

This clonotype was counted a few times. This chain uses TRBV20-1 with TRBJ2-2, with 12 positions matching TRBD2. After removal of 5 bases from V and 7 bases from J, the junction contained 8 bases not matched to a gene. Per germline, CDR1 DFQATT and CDR2 SNEGSKA (reference sequence). The CDR3 is made up of 15 amino acids. The CDR3, as DNA: TGCAGTGCTCCGATCCTAGCGGGAGGGAGCGGGGAGCTGTTTTTT. This sequence encodes CSAPILAGGSGELFF.